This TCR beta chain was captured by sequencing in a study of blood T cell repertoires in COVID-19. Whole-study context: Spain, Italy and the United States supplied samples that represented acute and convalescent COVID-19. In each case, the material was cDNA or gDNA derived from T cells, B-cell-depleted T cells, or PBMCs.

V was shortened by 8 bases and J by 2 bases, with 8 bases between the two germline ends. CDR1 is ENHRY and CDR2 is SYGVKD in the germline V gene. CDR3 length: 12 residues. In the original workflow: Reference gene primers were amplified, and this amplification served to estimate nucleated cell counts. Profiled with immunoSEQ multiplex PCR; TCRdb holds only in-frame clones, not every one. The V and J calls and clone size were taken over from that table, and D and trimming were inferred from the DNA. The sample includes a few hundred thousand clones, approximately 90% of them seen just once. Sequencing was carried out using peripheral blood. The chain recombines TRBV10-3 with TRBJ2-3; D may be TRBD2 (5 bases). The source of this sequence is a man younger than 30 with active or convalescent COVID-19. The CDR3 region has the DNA TGTGCCATCGGACTTAACACAGATACGCAGTATTTT. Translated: CAIGLNTDTQYF.